This TCR beta chain was captured in a study of CD4 T cells in relation to SARS-CoV-2 and coronaviruses. Study-level results: This crossreactivity analysis covered spike protein alone, no other viral proteins. Memory recall responses, not primary responses primed in culture, are what the assay detects.

Survey-level TCR-beta sequencing used DNA from CEF-cultured naive and memory CD4+ T cells. TCRdb's table, derived via immunoSEQ multiplex PCR, lists solely in-frame clones and lacks some. The sample lists roughly 43,000 clones, roughly 87% seen once, with 1.4% to 1.5% in the top ten. On this clone itself: What it binds is not known.

The V gene lost 3 bases and the J gene lost 3 bases, with 8 bases spanning the gap. CDR3 size: 13 residues. Germline CDR1 and CDR2: MDHEN and SYDVKM. The TCR comes from an adult with COVID-19. V gene TRBV28 combines with J gene TRBJ1-2; a possible D gene is TRBD1 (5 bases). Sequenced sample: naive CD4+ T cells from PBMCs, cultured in vitro. This sample's subset: naive CD4+ T cells isolated by negative enrichment. CDR3 protein: CASSFGGDYGYTF. The CDR3, as DNA: TGTGCCAGCAGTTTCGGGGGAGACTATGGCTACACCTTC.